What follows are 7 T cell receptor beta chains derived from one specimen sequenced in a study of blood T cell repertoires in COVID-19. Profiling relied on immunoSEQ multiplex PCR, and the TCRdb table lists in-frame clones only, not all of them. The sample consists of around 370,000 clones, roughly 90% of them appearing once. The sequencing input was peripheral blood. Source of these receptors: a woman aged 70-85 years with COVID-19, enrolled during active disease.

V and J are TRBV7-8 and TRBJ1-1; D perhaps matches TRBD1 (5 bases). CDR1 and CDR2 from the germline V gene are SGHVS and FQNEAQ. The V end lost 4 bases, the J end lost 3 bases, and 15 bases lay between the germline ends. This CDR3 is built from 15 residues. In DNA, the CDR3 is TGTGCCAGCAGCTCCACCGGGGGTCTGGACACTGAAGCTTTCTTT. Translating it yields CASSSTGGLDTEAFF.

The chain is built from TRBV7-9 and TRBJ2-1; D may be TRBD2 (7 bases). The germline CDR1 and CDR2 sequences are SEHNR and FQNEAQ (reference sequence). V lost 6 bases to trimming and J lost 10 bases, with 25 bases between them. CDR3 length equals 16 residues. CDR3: CASSGSGGGPSREQFF. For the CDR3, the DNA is TGTGCCAGCAGTGGCTCGGGCGGGGGCCCCTCCAGAGAGCAGTTCTTC.

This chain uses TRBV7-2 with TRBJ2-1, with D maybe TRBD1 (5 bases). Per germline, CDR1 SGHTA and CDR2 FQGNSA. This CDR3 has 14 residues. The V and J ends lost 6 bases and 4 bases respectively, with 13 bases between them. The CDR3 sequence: CASRLGQLYNEQFF. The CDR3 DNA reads TGTGCCAGCAGGTTGGGGCAGCTGTACAATGAGCAGTTCTTC. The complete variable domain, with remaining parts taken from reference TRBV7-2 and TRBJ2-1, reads GAGVSQSPSNKVTEKGKDVELRCDPISGHTALYWYRQSLGQGLEFLIYFQGNSAPDKSGLPSDRFSAERTGGSVSTLTIQRTQQEDSAVYLCASRLGQLYNEQFFGPGTRLTVL.

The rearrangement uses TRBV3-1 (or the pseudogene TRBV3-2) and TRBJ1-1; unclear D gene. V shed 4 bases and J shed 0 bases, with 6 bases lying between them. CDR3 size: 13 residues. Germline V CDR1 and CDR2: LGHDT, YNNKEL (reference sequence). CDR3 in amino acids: CASSLSLNTEAFF. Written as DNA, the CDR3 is TGTGCCAGCAGCCTATCCCTGAACACTGAAGCTTTCTTT.

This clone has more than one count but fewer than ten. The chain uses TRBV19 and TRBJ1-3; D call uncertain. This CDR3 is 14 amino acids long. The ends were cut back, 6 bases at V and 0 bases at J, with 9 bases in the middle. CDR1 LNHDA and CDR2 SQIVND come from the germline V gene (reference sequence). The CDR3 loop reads CASRGGGSGNTIYF. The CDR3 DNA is TGTGCCAGTAGGGGAGGTGGCTCTGGAAACACCATATATTTT.

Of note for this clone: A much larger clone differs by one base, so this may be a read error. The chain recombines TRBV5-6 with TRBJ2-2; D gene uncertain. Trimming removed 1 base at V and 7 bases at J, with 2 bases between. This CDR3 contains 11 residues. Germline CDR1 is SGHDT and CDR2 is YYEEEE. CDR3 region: CASSLRGELFF. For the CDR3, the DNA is TGTGCCAGCAGCTTGCGCGGGGAGCTGTTTTTT.

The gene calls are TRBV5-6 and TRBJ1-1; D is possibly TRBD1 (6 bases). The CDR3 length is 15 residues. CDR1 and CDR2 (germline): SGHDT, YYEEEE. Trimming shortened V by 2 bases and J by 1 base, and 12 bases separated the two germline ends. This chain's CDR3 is CASSLGGAKNTEAFF. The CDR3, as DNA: TGTGCCAGCAGCTTAGGGGGGGCCAAGAACACTGAAGCTTTCTTT.